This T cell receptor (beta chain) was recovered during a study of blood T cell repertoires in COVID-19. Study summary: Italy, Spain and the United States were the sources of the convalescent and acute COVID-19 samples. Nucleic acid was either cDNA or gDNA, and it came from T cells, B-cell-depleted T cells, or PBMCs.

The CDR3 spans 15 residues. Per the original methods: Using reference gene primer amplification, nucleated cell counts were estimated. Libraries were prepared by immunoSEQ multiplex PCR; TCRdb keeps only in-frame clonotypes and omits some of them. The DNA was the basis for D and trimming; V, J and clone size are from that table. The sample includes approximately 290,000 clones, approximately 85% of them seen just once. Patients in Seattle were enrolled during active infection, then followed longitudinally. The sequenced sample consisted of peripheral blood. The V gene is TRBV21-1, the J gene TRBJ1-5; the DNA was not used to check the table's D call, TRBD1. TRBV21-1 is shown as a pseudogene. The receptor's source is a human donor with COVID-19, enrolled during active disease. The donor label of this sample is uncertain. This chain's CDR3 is CASSPNRDRNQPQHF. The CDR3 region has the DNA TGTGCCAGCAGCCCAAACAGGGATCGCAATCAGCCCCAGCATTTT.